This TCR beta chain was recorded in a study of shared clonotypes between healthy human individuals. Study background: Three plates were used per donor for CD4 naive, three for CD4 memory, two for CD8 naive and one for CD8 memory. General study results and limits: The study found lower generation probabilities in non-shared clonotypes than in those shared by all four donors.

Germline CDR1 SGHAT, CDR2 FQNNGV. Germline trimming cut 5 bases from V and 3 bases from J; bases unmatched to any gene: 6. This CDR3 is built from 16 residues. In the study's own analysis: Junction-only immunoSEQ sequences carried no quality scores, so filtering differed. The assay was immunoSEQ multiplex PCR, and TCRdb's table has in-frame clones only and misses some. V, J and clone size reflect that table, while D and trimming were determined from the DNA. This repertoire shows some 1,100,000 clones, more than 75% found once; its top ten account for approximately 0.5%. Regarding this clone: Its antigen is currently unknown.

Sequencing input: memory CD4+ T cells from PBMCs. This sample's subset: CD45RA-negative fraction. The clonotype was recovered from a man aged 18 to 35 in good health. Some clones in this sample may be carry-over from other donors' samples. V and J are TRBV11-2 and TRBJ2-3; 12 positions match TRBD2. CDR3 sequence reads: CASSVSSGRGTDTQYF. The CDR3 region has the DNA TGTGCCAGCAGCGTATCTAGCGGGAGGGGAACAGATACGCAGTATTTT.